Presented here are 8 T cell receptor beta chains from one specimen sequenced in a study of regulatory T cells in long-lasting Graves disease. Stated time point: persistent/refractory GD, antithyroid drugs over 5 years with positive TRAb. Isolated PBMC RNA provided the starting material for the TCR library. Building the TCR beta libraries relied on iRepertoire HTBI primers, and CDR3 regions underwent Arm-PCR. TCRdb reprocessed the multiplex PCR reads via MiXCR and lists one record per CDR3 protein. The data hold 350,000 to 450,000 distinct CDR3 sequences, with 20% to 25% observed a single time. The sequencing here drew on peripheral blood mononuclear cells (PBMCs), taken when the disease was refractory, from a patient treated with antithyroid drugs. The receptor source for this set is a middle-aged woman with Graves disease.

The rearrangement joins TRBV6-5 to TRBJ1-1; the D is unclear. Trimming left V 0 bases short and J 0 bases short, with 14 bases between. The CDR3 sequence is 17 residues long. The germline V gene has CDR1 MNHEY and CDR2 SVGAGI. The CDR3 sequence: CASSYSFGDGMNTEAFF. The CDR3 nucleotides read TGTGCCAGCAGTTACTCGTTCGGGGATGGCATGAACACTGAAGCTTTCTTT.

This clonotype was observed at least ten times. V is TRBV28 and J is TRBJ2-4; D is unresolved. The CDR3 runs to 15 residues. Trimming left V 3 bases short and J 5 bases short, with 14 bases between. Looked up from germline, CDR1 is MDHEN and CDR2 is SYDVKM. The DNA of the CDR3 is TGTGCCAGCAGTTTGTACCGGGTTTCAGAAAACATTCAGTACTTC. Amino acid sequence: CASSLYRVSENIQYF.

This clonotype was seen at least ten times. V is TRBV19 and J is TRBJ1-5, with 10 bases identical to TRBD1. The V and J ends lost 5 bases and 4 bases, in that order; junction bases with no gene match: 5. CDR3 length equals 15 residues. The V gene's germline CDR1 is LNHDA and CDR2 SQIVND (reference sequence). The CDR3 spells CASSFRDRGNQPQHF. The CDR3 nucleotides read TGTGCCAGTAGTTTTCGGGACAGGGGAAATCAGCCCCAGCATTTT.

This clonotype was counted between two and nine times. The V call is TRBV7-9, the J call TRBJ2-4; a possible D gene is TRBD1 (5 bases). This CDR3 comprises 15 residues. V lost 5 bases and J 1 base, leaving 12 bases between the germline ends. Germline loops: CDR1 SEHNR, CDR2 FQNEAQ (reference sequence). The CDR3 region is CASSGASGAKNIQYF. The CDR3 nucleotides read TGTGCCAGCAGCGGAGCCTCAGGGGCCAAAAACATTCAGTACTTC.

The rearrangement uses TRBV29-1 and TRBJ1-1; TRBD1 aligns across 7 bases. CDR3 size: 12 residues. Per the germline V gene, CDR1 is SQVTM and CDR2 is ANQGSEA. V lost 6 bases, J lost 5 bases, and 6 bases stayed unmatched. CDR3 in amino acids: CSVDRVGTEAFF. CDR3 DNA: TGCAGCGTAGACAGGGTGGGGACTGAAGCTTTCTTT.

This clonotype has a handful of counts. This chain links TRBV5-5 with TRBJ2-7; 12 bases match TRBD2. This CDR3 spans 15 amino acids. Losses at the gene ends were 5 bases for V and 5 bases for J; bases not matched to a gene: 8. From germline, CDR1 is SGHKS and CDR2 YYEKEE (reference sequence). CDR3 in amino acids: CASRNLAGGVDEQYF. The CDR3 region has the DNA TGTGCCAGCAGGAACCTAGCGGGAGGGGTAGACGAGCAGTACTTC.

This clonotype was counted only a few times. This chain links TRBV11-2 with TRBJ1-1; 7 nucleotides align to TRBD1. V lost 6 bases and J lost 4; bases outside the gene matches: 8. The length of the CDR3 is 14 residues. From germline, CDR1 is SGHAT and CDR2 FQNNGV. The CDR3 sequence is CASSATGDITEAFF. For the CDR3, the DNA is TGTGCCAGCAGTGCCACAGGGGACATCACTGAAGCTTTCTTT.

The chain employs TRBV19 and TRBJ1-2; D is unresolved. Germline V CDR1 and CDR2: LNHDA, SQIVND (reference sequence). The CDR3 runs to 14 residues. V lost 3 bases to trimming and J lost 2 bases, with 10 bases between them. For the CDR3, the DNA is TGTGCCAGTAGTATTGGAGCAGACAACTATGGCTACACCTTC. Residues: CASSIGADNYGYTF.